The 20 T cell receptor beta chains below all came from one sample that was sequenced in a study of blood T cell repertoires in COVID-19 (dated by TCRdb to 2020 to 2022). Libraries came from the immunoSEQ multiplex PCR assay. TCRdb provides this immuneACCESS table in a form limited to in-frame rearrangements. Some clones are lacking; in checked studies, under half of them reflect an unresolved V gene, and why the rest are absent is not known. The sample table holds nearly 300,000 clones, of which roughly 86% were seen once. The ten largest account for 2.9% of the sample. Sequencing used PBMCs or T cells enriched from blood (not recorded which). The origin of the receptors is a woman in her forties or fifties who had been exposed to COVID-19.

This clone was detected a few times. The genes are TRBV2 and TRBJ2-7; D gene uncertain. The germline gives CDR1 SNHLY, CDR2 FYNNEI. V was clipped by 5 bases and J by 0 bases, with 8 bases between them. The CDR3 spans 13 residues. The CDR3, as DNA: TGTGCCAGCAGTATCCAGTTCTCCTACGAGCAGTACTTC. Translation gives CASSIQFSYEQYF.

The V and J genes are TRBV5-4 and TRBJ1-4; TRBD1 agrees at 10 bases. The ends lost 4 bases at V and 5 bases at J; junction bases unmatched: 5. The germline V gene encodes CDR1 SGHNT and CDR2 YYREEE (reference sequence). The CDR3 has 15 residues. The CDR3 bases are TGTGCCAGCAGCGGGGGGACAGGGGTGAATGAAAAACTGTTTTTT. This gives the protein CASSGGTGVNEKLFF.

This clone was detected only a few times. This chain links TRBV4-1 with TRBJ1-5, with TRBD1 matching over 8 bases. CDR3 length: 14 residues. V lost 4 bases and J lost 7; bases outside the gene matches: 6. Germline CDR1 MGHRA, CDR2 YSYEKL. The CDR3 bases are TGCGCCAGCAGCCCGGGACAGGAAGGACAGCCCCAGCATTTT. Its translation: CASSPGQEGQPQHF.

The gene calls are TRBV18 and TRBJ1-2; 8 bases line up with TRBD1. V was clipped by 5 bases and J by 3 bases; unmatched bases: 2. Germline V CDR1 and CDR2: KGHSH, LQKENI. The CDR3 is 13 residues long. The CDR3 DNA reads TGTGCCAGCTCAGAGGGACAGGACTATGGCTACACCTTC. Translating gives CASSEGQDYGYTF.

The chain has TRBV18 and TRBJ1-3; no clear D gene. The CDR3 is 15 residues long. V was trimmed by 3 bases and J by 1 base, leaving 10 bases between them. Germline V gene data show CDR1 as KGHSH and CDR2 as LQKENI. The CDR3 reads CASSPRVASGNTIYF. The CDR3 DNA follows: TGTGCCAGCTCACCGAGGGTGGCATCTGGAAACACCATATATTTT. Full variable domain (missing parts from reference TRBV18 and TRBJ1-3): NAGVMQNPRHLVRRRGQEARLRCSPMKGHSHVYWYRQLPEEGLKFMVYLQKENIIDESGMPKERFSAEFPKEGPSILRIQQVVRGDSAAYFCASSPRVASGNTIYFGEGSWLTVV.

This chain uses TRBV30 with TRBJ1-1; TRBD1 matches at 9 bases. With V trimmed by 1 base and J by 9 bases, 3 bases remained unmatched. The CDR3 has 12 amino acids. The germline V gene encodes CDR1 GTSNPN and CDR2 SVGIG (reference sequence). The CDR3 reads CAWSDYRGQAFF. CDR3 nucleotides: TGTGCCTGGAGTGACTACAGGGGGCAAGCTTTCTTT. Based on the CDR3 plus reference TRBV30 and TRBJ1-1, the full variable domain is SQTIHQWPATLVQPVGSPLSLECTVEGTSNPNLYWYRQAAGRGLQLLFYSVGIGQISSEVPQNLSASRPQDRQFILSSKKLLLSDSGFYLCAWSDYRGQAFFGQGTRLTVV.

The rearrangement uses TRBV3-1 (or the pseudogene TRBV3-2) and TRBJ2-3, with a possible D match to TRBD2 (6 bases). With 7 bases removed from V and 1 base from J, the gap between germline ends came to 15 bases. This CDR3 is built from 15 residues. The germline CDR1 and CDR2 sequences are LGHDT and YNNKEL (reference sequence). The CDR3 loop is CASTKGPGGTDTQYF. The CDR3 DNA is TGTGCCAGCACCAAAGGTCCGGGGGGCACAGATACGCAGTATTTT.

The rearrangement uses TRBV18 and TRBJ2-4; 8 bases map to TRBD2. The CDR3 is 16 residues long. From germline, CDR1 is KGHSH and CDR2 LQKENI. The junction had 11 bases not matched to a gene; V was cut back by 3 bases and J by 7 bases. The CDR3 loop reads CASSPSGKSGGNIQYF. The CDR3 DNA reads as TGTGCCAGCTCACCTTCCGGAAAATCGGGGGGGAACATTCAGTACTTC.

The chain links TRBV5-4 to TRBJ1-2, with TRBD1 identical over 12 bases. The CDR3 length is 14 residues. With 3 bases clipped from V and 6 bases from J, the junction kept 3 bases outside the gene matches. The germline CDR1 and CDR2 sequences are SGHNT and YYREEE (reference sequence). The CDR3 loop reads CASSWDRGRDGYTF. The CDR3 nucleotides are TGTGCCAGCAGCTGGGACAGGGGGCGGGATGGCTACACCTTC.

The V gene is TRBV3-1 (or the pseudogene TRBV3-2), the J gene TRBJ2-3, with 13 bases matching TRBD2. Germline V gene sequence: CDR1 LGHDT, CDR2 YNNKEL (reference sequence). The CDR3 is 18 residues long. V gave up 0 bases and J gave up 2 bases; unmatched junction bases: 5. The chain's CDR3 is CASSQDQGLAGITDTQYF. CDR3 DNA sequence: TGTGCCAGCAGCCAAGATCAGGGACTAGCGGGGATCACAGATACGCAGTATTTT.

V gene TRBV2 combines with J gene TRBJ1-2; D gene unclear. The length of the CDR3 is 12 residues. V lost 4 bases, J lost 5 bases, and 8 bases lay in between. CDR1 and CDR2 from the germline V gene are SNHLY and FYNNEI. The CDR3 spells CASSGSGYGYTF. The DNA for the CDR3 is TGTGCCAGCAGTGGTTCGGGGTATGGCTACACCTTC.

The chain links TRBV20-1 to TRBJ2-7; 8 positions agree with TRBD1. V was pared by 3 bases and J by 6 bases, with 7 bases of the junction left unmatched. The CDR3 sequence is 13 residues long. Germline V gives CDR1 DFQATT, CDR2 SNEGSKA (reference sequence). CDR3 sequence (DNA): TGCAGTGCTAGTATAGCAGGGGGCGGCGAGCAGTACTTC. Its protein is CSASIAGGGEQYF.

The V and J genes are TRBV6-5 and TRBJ1-1, with D maybe TRBD1 (5 bases). Trimming removed 7 bases at V and 3 bases at J, with 15 bases between. Germline V CDR1 and CDR2: MNHEY, SVGAGI. The CDR3 has 14 residues. The CDR3 sequence is CASTPLGADTEAFF. The DNA for the CDR3 is TGTGCCAGCACTCCCTTAGGGGCCGACACTGAAGCTTTCTTT.

This rearrangement joins TRBV7-8 to TRBJ1-2; D is possibly TRBD1 (6 bases). The CDR3 has 15 residues. Germline CDR1 and CDR2: SGHVS and FQNEAQ. With 3 bases removed from V and 3 bases from J, the gap between germline ends came to 14 bases. Here the CDR3 DNA reads TGTGCCAGCAGCTTCACCGTGTCAGGGGACTATGGCTACACCTTC. It codes for CASSFTVSGDYGYTF.

The chain joins TRBV7-9 to TRBJ2-1; 11 nucleotides match TRBD1. The J segment lost 10 bases and the V segment lost 0 bases, leaving 11 bases of the junction unmatched. The CDR3 is 17 amino acids. Germline lookup yields CDR1 SEHNR and CDR2 FQNEAQ (reference sequence). The chain's CDR3 is CASSLAPGTGGLWEQFF. CDR3 sequence (DNA): TGTGCCAGCAGCTTAGCGCCCGGGACAGGGGGGCTCTGGGAGCAGTTCTTC.

In nucleotides, the CDR3 is TGTGCCAGCAGTTACGAGCGGGGGGGAAGAAATACGCAGTATTTT. This encodes CASSYERGGRNTQYF. The rearrangement uses TRBV6-5 and TRBJ2-3; 10 bases fit TRBD2. Per germline, CDR1 MNHEY and CDR2 SVGAGI. This CDR3 has 15 residues. The V segment lost 2 bases and the J segment 7 bases; nucleotides outside the gene matches: 6.

The chain has TRBV6-1 and TRBJ2-2; 9 bases match TRBD1. Looked up from germline, CDR1 is MNHNS and CDR2 is SASEGT. The CDR3 loop spans 16 amino acids. Trimming removed 3 bases from V and 6 bases from J; junction bases left unmatched: 8. CDR3 protein: CASSDHGQGSSGELFF. Written as DNA, the CDR3 is TGTGCCAGCAGTGACCATGGACAGGGGTCATCCGGGGAGCTGTTTTTT.

This clone has only one observation. This rearrangement joins TRBV7-2 to TRBJ1-2; 7 bases fit TRBD1. Germline V gene sequence: CDR1 SGHTA, CDR2 FQGNSA. V lost 1 base to trimming and J lost 4 bases; unmatched junction nucleotides: 6. This CDR3 is 15 amino acids long. DNA of the CDR3: TGTGCCAGCAGCTTAGACAGGGGATTCGGCTATGGCTACACCTTC. This translates into CASSLDRGFGYGYTF. Together with reference TRBV7-2 and TRBJ1-2, the CDR3 gives the full variable domain: GAGVSQSPSNKVTEKGKDVELRCDPISGHTALYWYRQSLGQGLEFLIYFQGNSAPDKSGLPSDRFSAERTGGSVSTLTIQRTQQEDSAVYLCASSLDRGFGYGYTFGSGTRLTVV.

The CDR3 loop reads CASSRENYGYTF. The CDR3 nucleotides are TGTGCCAGCAGCCGGGAAAACTATGGCTACACCTTC. The rearrangement joins TRBV6-5 to TRBJ1-2; D unresolved. Germline V lookup: CDR1 MNHEY, CDR2 SVGAGI. CDR3 length: 12 residues. The V end was cut by 6 bases, the J end by 2 bases, with 7 bases between.

The V and J genes are TRBV5-4 and TRBJ1-3, with a weak D call TRBD1 (5 bases). The CDR3 is made up of 15 amino acids. The germline CDR1 and CDR2 sequences are SGHNT and YYREEE (reference sequence). V lost 7 bases, J lost 2 bases, and 16 bases lay in between. DNA for the CDR3: TGTGCCAGCCGCGTGGGTTTGGGGCCTGGAAACACCATATATTTT. This sequence encodes CASRVGLGPGNTIYF.